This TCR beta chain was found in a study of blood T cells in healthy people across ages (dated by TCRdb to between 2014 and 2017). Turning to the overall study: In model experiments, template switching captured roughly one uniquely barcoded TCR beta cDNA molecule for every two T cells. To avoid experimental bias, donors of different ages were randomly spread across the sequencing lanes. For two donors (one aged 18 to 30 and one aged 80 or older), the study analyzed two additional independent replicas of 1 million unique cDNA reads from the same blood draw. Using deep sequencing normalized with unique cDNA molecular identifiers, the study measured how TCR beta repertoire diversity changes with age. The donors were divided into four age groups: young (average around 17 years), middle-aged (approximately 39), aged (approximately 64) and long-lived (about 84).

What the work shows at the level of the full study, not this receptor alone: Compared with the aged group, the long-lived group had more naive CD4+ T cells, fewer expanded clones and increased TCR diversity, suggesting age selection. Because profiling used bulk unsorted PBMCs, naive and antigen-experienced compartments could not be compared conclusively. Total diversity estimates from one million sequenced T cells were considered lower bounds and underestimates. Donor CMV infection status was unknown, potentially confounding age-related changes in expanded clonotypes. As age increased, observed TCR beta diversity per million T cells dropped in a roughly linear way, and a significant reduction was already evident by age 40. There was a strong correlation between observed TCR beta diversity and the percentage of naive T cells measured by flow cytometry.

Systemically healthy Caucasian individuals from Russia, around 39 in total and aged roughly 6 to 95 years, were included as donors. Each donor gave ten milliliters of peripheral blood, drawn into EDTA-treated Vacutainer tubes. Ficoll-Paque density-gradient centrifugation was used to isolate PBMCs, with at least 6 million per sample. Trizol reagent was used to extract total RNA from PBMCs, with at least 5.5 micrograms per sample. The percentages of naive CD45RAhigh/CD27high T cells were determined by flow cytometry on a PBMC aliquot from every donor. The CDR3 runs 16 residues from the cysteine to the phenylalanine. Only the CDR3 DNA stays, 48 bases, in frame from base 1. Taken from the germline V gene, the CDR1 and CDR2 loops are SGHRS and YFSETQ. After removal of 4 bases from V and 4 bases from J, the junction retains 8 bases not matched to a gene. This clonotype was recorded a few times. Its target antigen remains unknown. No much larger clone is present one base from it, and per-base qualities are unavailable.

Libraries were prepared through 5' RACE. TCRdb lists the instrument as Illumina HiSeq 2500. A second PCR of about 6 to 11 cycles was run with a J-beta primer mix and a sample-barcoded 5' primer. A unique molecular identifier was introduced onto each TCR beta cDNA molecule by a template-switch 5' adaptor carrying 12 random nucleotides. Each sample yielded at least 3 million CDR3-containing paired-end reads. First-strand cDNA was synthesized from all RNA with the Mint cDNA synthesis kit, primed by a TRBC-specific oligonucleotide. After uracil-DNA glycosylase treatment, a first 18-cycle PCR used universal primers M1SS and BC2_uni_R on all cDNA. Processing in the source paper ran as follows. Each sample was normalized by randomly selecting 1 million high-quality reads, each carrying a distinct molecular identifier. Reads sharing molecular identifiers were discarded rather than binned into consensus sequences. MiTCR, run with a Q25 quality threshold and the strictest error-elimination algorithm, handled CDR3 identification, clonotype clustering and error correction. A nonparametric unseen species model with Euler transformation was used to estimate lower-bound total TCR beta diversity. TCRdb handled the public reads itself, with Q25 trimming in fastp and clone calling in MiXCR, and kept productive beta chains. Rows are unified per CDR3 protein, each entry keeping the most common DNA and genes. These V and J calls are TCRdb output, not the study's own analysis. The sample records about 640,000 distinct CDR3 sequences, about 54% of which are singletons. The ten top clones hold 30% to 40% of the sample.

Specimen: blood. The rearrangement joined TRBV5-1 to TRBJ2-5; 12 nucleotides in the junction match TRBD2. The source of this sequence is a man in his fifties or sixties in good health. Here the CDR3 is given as CASSASGGAIGETQYF. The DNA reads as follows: TGCGCCAGCAGCGCTAGCGGGGGGGCCATAGGAGAGACCCAGTACTTC.